The 17 T cell receptor beta chains below all came from one sample that was sequenced in a study of CD8 T cells in Susac syndrome. RNA totalling about 0.45 to 1 ug underwent reverse transcription with random hexamers. TCRdb ran MiXCR on the immunoSEQ multiplex PCR reads and lists one entry per CDR3 protein. Altogether 150,000 to 200,000 distinct CDR3 sequences are present, around 93% being singletons, with the ten largest covering roughly 0.15%. The sequenced sample was CD8+ T cells from PBMCs. Every receptor here comes from a human donor with Susac syndrome.

The rearrangement links TRBV7-6 to TRBJ2-3; 9 nucleotides align to TRBD2. J was trimmed by 5 bases and V by 2 bases; bases with no gene match: 8. CDR1 and CDR2 from the germline V gene are SGHVS and FNYEAQ. This CDR3 has 16 residues. This CDR3 is CASSLTAPSGEDTQYF. The CDR3 region has the DNA TGTGCCAGCAGCTTAACTGCCCCTAGCGGGGAAGATACGCAGTATTTT.

The chain uses TRBV5-1 and TRBJ2-7; 9 nucleotides agree with TRBD2. Germline CDR1 and CDR2: SGHRS and YFSETQ. Unmatched junction bases numbered 10, after V lost 4 bases and J lost 5 bases. CDR3 length equals 15 residues. CDR3 in amino acids: CASSIAGGPSDEQYF. The CDR3, as DNA: TGCGCCAGCAGCATCGCGGGGGGGCCGAGCGACGAGCAGTACTTC.

This clonotype was seen a single time. CDR3 amino acids: CASSVVAGGDTDTQYF. The CDR3 DNA reads TGTGCCAGCAGCGTAGTCGCGGGAGGGGATACAGATACGCAGTATTTT. This rearrangement joins TRBV9 to TRBJ2-3, with 9 bases aligning to TRBD2. Germline CDR1 is SGDLS and CDR2 is YYNGEE. Trimming at V came to 0 bases and at J to 3 bases, leaving 5 bases not matched to a gene. The CDR3 has 16 amino acids.

CDR3 residues: CASSVTSGRAQQETQYF. DNA for the CDR3: TGTGCCAGCAGCGTGACTAGCGGGAGGGCCCAACAAGAGACCCAGTACTTC. The chain couples TRBV5-4 to TRBJ2-5; TRBD2 matches at 14 bases. CDR3 length equals 17 residues. V lost 4 bases and J lost 2; bases outside the gene matches: 7. CDR1 is SGHNT and CDR2 is YYREEE in the germline V gene (reference sequence). Filled out from reference TRBV5-4 and TRBJ2-5, the complete variable domain reads ETGVTQSPTHLIKTRGQQVTLRCSSQSGHNTVSWYQQALGQGPQFIFQYYREEENGRGNFPPRFSGLQFPNYSSELNVNALELDDSALYLCASSVTSGRAQQETQYFGPGTRLLVL.

V and J are TRBV9 and TRBJ1-1; D is uncertain. This CDR3 region has 13 residues. From germline, CDR1 is SGDLS and CDR2 YYNGEE. Trimming stripped 4 bases from V and 4 bases from J, with 11 bases between. The CDR3 loop is CASSSVGSTEAFF. CDR3 DNA sequence: TGTGCCAGCAGCAGCGTTGGCAGCACTGAAGCTTTCTTT.

The V and J genes are TRBV9 and TRBJ2-5; the match to TRBD1 covers 9 bases. Looked up from germline, CDR1 is SGDLS and CDR2 is YYNGEE. This CDR3 has 15 amino acids. With V trimmed by 0 bases and J by 2 bases, 2 bases remained unmatched. The CDR3 protein is CASSVVGQGQETQYF. CDR3 coding DNA: TGTGCCAGCAGCGTAGTGGGACAGGGACAAGAGACCCAGTACTTC.

This sequence joins TRBV29-1 and TRBJ2-3; 7 bases are shared with TRBD2. Germline CDR1 is SQVTM and CDR2 is ANQGSEA. V trimming: 4 bases; J trimming: 4 bases; junction bases outside the gene matches: 5. CDR3 length equals 13 residues. In DNA form, the CDR3 reads TGCAGCGTTGGTGGGGGGGTCGCAGATACGCAGTATTTT. Its translation: CSVGGGVADTQYF.

This clonotype was observed a single time. The chain joins TRBV6-5 to TRBJ1-2; D gene uncertain. V lost 0 bases and J lost 4, with 9 bases in between. This CDR3 comprises 14 residues. The germline V gene encodes CDR1 MNHEY and CDR2 SVGAGI. CDR3 loop: CASSYSKWIYGYTF. As DNA, the CDR3 is TGTGCCAGCAGTTACTCGAAGTGGATCTATGGCTACACCTTC.

The chain is built from TRBV10-2 and TRBJ2-5, with D tentatively TRBD2 (5 bases). Trimming pared 7 bases from V and 2 bases from J, leaving 17 bases between. The CDR3 loop spans 15 amino acids. CDR1 is WSHSY and CDR2 is SAAADI in the germline V gene. The CDR3 is CASNMRVAAQETQYF. CDR3 coding DNA: TGCGCCAGCAACATGAGGGTTGCAGCTCAAGAGACCCAGTACTTC.

This chain links TRBV19 with TRBJ2-7, with D perhaps matching TRBD1 (6 bases). This CDR3 is 13 amino acids long. The germline V gene has CDR1 LNHDA and CDR2 SQIVND (reference sequence). The ends were cut back, 2 bases at V and 1 base at J, with 6 bases in the middle. The chain's CDR3 is CASSITGSYEQYF. CDR3 coding DNA: TGTGCCAGTAGTATAACAGGGTCCTACGAGCAGTACTTC. The whole variable domain, remainder taken from reference TRBV19 and TRBJ2-7, is DGGITQSPKYLFRKEGQNVTLSCEQNLNHDAMYWYRQDPGQGLRLIYYSQIVNDFQKGDIAEGYSVSREKKESFPLTVTSAQKNPTAFYLCASSITGSYEQYFGPGTRLTVT.

V and J are TRBV11-2 and TRBJ2-1, with 9 bases lining up with TRBD1. The CDR3 contains 15 residues. Trimming removed 3 bases from V and 7 bases from J; junction bases left unmatched: 7. Germline V gives CDR1 SGHAT, CDR2 FQNNGV. CDR3 nucleotides: TGTGCCAGCAGCTTGAGTACAGGACAGGGGAATGAGCAGTTCTTC. It encodes CASSLSTGQGNEQFF.

The chain is built from TRBV11-2 and TRBJ2-3; TRBD1 aligns across 7 bases. Per the germline V gene, CDR1 is SGHAT and CDR2 is FQNNGV. V lost 5 bases to trimming and J lost 4 bases; unmatched junction nucleotides: 3. This CDR3 spans 13 amino acids. CDR3 DNA sequence: TGTGCCAGCAGCGGACAGGTCCCAGATACGCAGTATTTT. Translation gives CASSGQVPDTQYF.

J is TRBJ1-1 and V is TRBV2, with D possibly TRBD1 on 6 matching bases. V shed 6 bases and J shed 2 bases, with 19 bases lying between them. CDR1 SNHLY and CDR2 FYNNEI come from the germline V gene. CDR3 length: 16 amino acids. The CDR3 bases are TGTGCCAGCAGCACGTTAGGGGGGGCAAGCAACACTGAAGCTTTCTTT. Translating it yields CASSTLGGASNTEAFF.

This clonotype was seen only once. V and J are TRBV12-3 or TRBV12-4 and TRBJ2-1; 7 bases agree with TRBD2. V lost 8 bases to trimming and J lost 4 bases; unmatched junction nucleotides: 5. The CDR3 is made up of 13 amino acids. The CDR3 loop reads CASLRGGYNEQFF. The CDR3 nucleotides are TGTGCCAGCCTGCGCGGGGGATACAATGAGCAGTTCTTC.

This sequence joins TRBV12-5 and TRBJ2-7; D is perhaps TRBD1 or TRBD2 (5 bases each). This CDR3 region has 13 residues. The V and J ends lost 5 bases and 4 bases respectively, with 12 bases between them. CDR1 and CDR2 (germline): LGHNT, FRNRAP. The CDR3 sequence is CASGLPGSYEQYF. The DNA for the CDR3 is TGTGCTAGTGGTCTACCAGGGAGTTACGAGCAGTACTTC.

V gene TRBV6-5 combines with J gene TRBJ1-5, with 8 bases fitting TRBD1. V lost 5 bases to trimming and J lost 5 bases; unmatched junction nucleotides: 8. Looked up from germline, CDR1 is MNHEY and CDR2 is SVGAGI. CDR3 size: 15 residues. The CDR3 loop is CASSVGQGGDQPQHF. The DNA of the CDR3 is TGTGCCAGCAGTGTAGGACAGGGTGGAGATCAGCCCCAGCATTTT.

The V and J genes are TRBV9 and TRBJ2-7; 7 bases align to TRBD1. After removal of 3 bases from V and 5 bases from J, the junction contained 5 bases not matched to a gene. The germline V gene encodes CDR1 SGDLS and CDR2 YYNGEE. The CDR3 has 13 amino acids. CDR3 sequence: CASSAGGVDEQYF. The CDR3 region has the DNA TGTGCCAGCAGCGCAGGGGGTGTCGACGAGCAGTACTTC.